At least ten counts were recorded for the clone carrying this TCR beta chain. Its antigen is undetermined. V lost 2 bases, J lost 4 bases, and 7 bases lay in between. The length of the CDR3 is 13 residues. Germline CDR1 and CDR2: SGHTA and FQGNSA. This entry comes from a study of T cell repertoires in cytomegalovirus infection. About the research overall: The study used recently identified HLA-C-restricted and well-studied HLA-B-restricted CMV epitopes. An indication of both CMV infection and matching HLA type came from public TCR beta signatures.

TCRdb re-analysed the reads in MiXCR, keeping a single row per CDR3 protein. This sample has 600,000 to 700,000 distinct CDR3 sequences; around 30% occur once, and the top ten carry approximately 18%. Findings of the study overall: The ex vivo response showed dominance by HLA-C-restricted CMV-specific TCR beta clonotypes.

The rearrangement uses TRBV7-2 and TRBJ2-3, with no clear D. The starting material was cultured PBMCs, obtained from culture after CMV antigen stimulation. The sequence was obtained from a human donor in good health (CMV status not recorded). Some clones in this sample may be carry-over from other donors' samples. CDR3 nucleotide sequence: TGTGCCAGCAGCTTATTTCCCGCAGATACGCAGTATTTT. It encodes CASSLFPADTQYF.